What follows are 14 T cell receptor beta chains derived from one specimen sequenced in a study of follicular helper T cells after annual influenza vaccination. Sequencing used immunoSEQ multiplex PCR; TCRdb keeps in-frame clones, though not all of them. Among approximately 11,000 clones, over 80% were seen once, and the ten largest hold 0.87%. The material was CXCR5- memory CD4+ T cells sorted from blood, obtained 6 weeks after influenza vaccination. All receptors come from an adult who received the influenza vaccine.

J is TRBJ2-6 and V is TRBV7-3; no clear D gene. The length of the CDR3 is 14 residues. V was pared by 5 bases and J by 2 bases, with 7 bases between. CDR1 and CDR2 from the germline V gene are SGHTA and FQGTGA. CDR3 coding DNA: TGTGCCAGCAGCCGGACGCCTGGGGCCAACGTCCTGACTTTC. Translation: CASSRTPGANVLTF.

V and J are TRBV5-4 and TRBJ2-7; 8 positions match TRBD1. J was trimmed by 3 bases and V by 2 bases; bases with no gene match: 4. CDR1 SGHNT and CDR2 YYREEE come from the germline V gene (reference sequence). The CDR3 consists of 14 residues. The DNA of the CDR3 is TGTGCCAGCAGCTTACAGGGGGAAGTCTACGAGCAGTACTTC. It encodes CASSLQGEVYEQYF.

CDR3 DNA: TGTGCCAGCAGCGATAGATTAGGGGCGAATCAGCCCCAGCATTTT. This codes for CASSDRLGANQPQHF. This chain joins TRBV7-2 and TRBJ1-5; TRBD1 might be the D (5 bases). V lost 5 bases, J lost 4 bases, and 15 bases lay in between. The length of the CDR3 is 15 residues. The V gene's germline CDR1 is SGHTA and CDR2 FQGNSA.

The gene calls are TRBV15 and TRBJ1-4; no firm D call. The V end lost 0 bases, the J end lost 7 bases, and 6 bases lay between the germline ends. Germline V gene lookup returns CDR1 LNHNV and CDR2 YYDKDF (reference sequence). The CDR3 has 13 residues. CDR3 bases: TGTGCCACCAGCAGAGACCCAGCTGAAAAACTGTTTTTT. Amino acids: CATSRDPAEKLFF.

The chain links TRBV18 to TRBJ2-3; D gene uncertain. Germline loops: CDR1 KGHSH, CDR2 LQKENI. V was trimmed by 6 bases and J by 4 bases, leaving 11 bases between them. This CDR3 region has 13 residues. The CDR3 coding sequence is TGTGCCAGCTCTCTGGGATTACCAGATACGCAGTATTTT. Translating it yields CASSLGLPDTQYF.

The rearrangement uses TRBV28 and TRBJ2-7; D possibly matches TRBD1 or TRBD2 (5 bases each). Trimming left V 4 bases short and J 7 bases short, with 14 bases between. Germline V gene lookup returns CDR1 MDHEN and CDR2 SYDVKM. CDR3 length equals 13 residues. DNA for the CDR3: TGTGCCAGCAGTTCCGGGGATTGGGGGGAGCAGTACTTC. Encoded protein: CASSSGDWGEQYF.

The chain links TRBV19 to TRBJ2-1; 14 bases are shared with TRBD2. Looked up from germline, CDR1 is LNHDA and CDR2 is SQIVND (reference sequence). The CDR3 has 18 amino acids. The V segment lost 5 bases and the J segment 0 bases; nucleotides outside the gene matches: 6. The CDR3 DNA sequence: TGTGCCAGTAGTCCACGGGGACTAGCGGGGGCCTCCTACAATGAGCAGTTCTTC. Translating it yields CASSPRGLAGASYNEQFF.

The V and J genes are TRBV15 and TRBJ1-6; D uncertain. Trimming cost V 1 base and J 0 bases, with 13 bases left between them. The germline CDR1 and CDR2 sequences are LNHNV and YYDKDF (reference sequence). The CDR3 totals 18 residues. The CDR3 DNA reads TGTGCCACCAGCAGAGCAAGTCACACAAGCTCCTATAATTCACCCCTCCACTTT. Translation: CATSRASHTSSYNSPLHF.

This chain connects TRBV29-1 to TRBJ2-1; TRBD1 matches 7 bases. Germline values: CDR1 SQVTM, CDR2 ANQGSEA. V lost 7 bases, J lost 4 bases, and 4 bases stayed unmatched. The length of the CDR3 is 12 residues. The CDR3 sequence: CSGDRTYNEQFF. CDR3 DNA sequence: TGCAGCGGGGACAGAACATACAATGAGCAGTTCTTC.

The chain is built from TRBV30 and TRBJ2-2; a weak D match, TRBD1 (5 bases). With 5 bases removed from V and 7 bases from J, the gap between germline ends came to 11 bases. The CDR3 consists of 12 residues. Looked up from germline, CDR1 is GTSNPN and CDR2 is SVGIG (reference sequence). DNA for the CDR3: TGTGCCTGGCTCAGGGTCGTCGGGGAGCTGTTTTTT. Translated, it gives CAWLRVVGELFF.

The rearrangement joins TRBV5-1 to TRBJ1-2; perhaps TRBD1 as D (5 bases). Trimming removed 3 bases from V and 8 bases from J, with 23 bases in between. The length of the CDR3 is 16 residues. CDR1 is SGHRS and CDR2 is YFSETQ in the germline V gene. CDR3 amino acids: CASSSIERDFGGGYTF. The DNA for the CDR3 is TGCGCCAGCAGCTCGATAGAACGGGACTTCGGTGGGGGCTACACCTTC. Filled out from reference TRBV5-1 and TRBJ1-2, the complete variable domain reads KAGVTQTPRYLIKTRGQQVTLSCSPISGHRSVSWYQQTPGQGLQFLFEYFSETQRNKGNFPGRFSGRQFSNSRSEMNVSTLELGDSALYLCASSSIERDFGGGYTFGSGTRLTVV.

This clone showed up just once. The chain joins TRBV5-1 to TRBJ2-7; perhaps TRBD2 as D (6 bases). Germline CDR1 is SGHRS and CDR2 is YFSETQ. V gave up 0 bases and J gave up 2 bases, with 12 bases separating them. The CDR3 consists of 15 residues. CDR3 in amino acids: CASSLEVGTAYEQYF. In DNA form, the CDR3 reads TGCGCCAGCAGCTTGGAGGTCGGGACTGCCTACGAGCAGTACTTC.

The chain employs TRBV11-2 and TRBJ2-1, with 10 bases aligning to TRBD2. The CDR3 extends over 15 amino acids. Per the germline V gene, CDR1 is SGHAT and CDR2 is FQNNGV. V dropped 8 bases and J dropped 3; count of bases not matched to a gene: 7. CDR3 amino acids: CASGETSGNYNEQFF. CDR3 in DNA: TGTGCCAGCGGCGAAACTAGCGGGAACTACAATGAGCAGTTCTTC.

J is TRBJ2-2 and V is TRBV5-1; D not resolved. CDR1 SGHRS and CDR2 YFSETQ come from the germline V gene. V was clipped by 1 base and J by 1 base, with 8 bases between them. This CDR3 comprises 15 residues. The CDR3 sequence: CASSLNQQNTGELFF. In DNA form, the CDR3 reads TGCGCCAGCAGCTTGAACCAACAGAACACCGGGGAGCTGTTTTTT. Combining the CDR3 with reference TRBV5-1 and TRBJ2-2 gives the whole variable domain KAGVTQTPRYLIKTRGQQVTLSCSPISGHRSVSWYQQTPGQGLQFLFEYFSETQRNKGNFPGRFSGRQFSNSRSEMNVSTLELGDSALYLCASSLNQQNTGELFFGEGSRLTVL.